This TCR beta chain came from a study of regulatory T cells in long-lasting Graves disease. About the research overall: Graves' disease counted as persistent after over 5 years of antithyroid drugs with positive TSH receptor antibodies.

Germline V gives CDR1 ENHRY, CDR2 SYGVKD. The CDR3 spans 15 residues. Deletions cut 10 bases from V and 7 bases from J, with 25 bases between. As concerns this clonotype: Its antigen is undetermined.

Study outcomes and limitations: When disease was persistent, TRBV28, TRBJ1-2 and TRBJ2-5 were the favored segments.

As for time point: persistent/refractory GD, antithyroid drugs over 5 years with positive TRAb. Researchers made the TCR library from RNA that was extracted from PBMCs. Assembly of TCR beta libraries relied on iRepertoire HTBI primers together with Arm-PCR of CDR3 regions. TCRdb ran MiXCR on the multiplex PCR reads and lists one entry per CDR3 protein. The sample records roughly 430,000 distinct CDR3 sequences, around 23% being singletons. This sequence originates from a female donor with Graves disease. Material: peripheral blood mononuclear cells (PBMCs), obtained when the disease was refractory, from a patient treated with antithyroid drugs. V gene TRBV10-3 combines with J gene TRBJ1-2; maybe TRBD1 (6 bases). The DNA for the CDR3 is TGTGCCACGGAAGACAATACAGGGAAGGAGGGTGGCTACACCTTC. Translated, it gives CATEDNTGKEGGYTF.